One sample yielded the 31 T cell receptor beta chains listed below, sequenced in a study of shared clonotypes between healthy human individuals. Sequencing used immunoSEQ multiplex PCR; TCRdb keeps in-frame clones, though not all of them. The sample carries some 660,000 clones, 60% to 75% recorded once. Sequencing was done on a sample of memory CD4+ T cells sorted from blood. The subset was: CD45RA-negative fraction. These receptors were collected from a woman younger than 45 in good health.

The gene calls are TRBV14 and TRBJ2-5; D tentatively fits TRBD1 or TRBD2 (5 bases each). Germline loops: CDR1 SGHDN, CDR2 FVKESK. Deletions cut 0 bases from V and 11 bases from J, with 13 bases between. The CDR3 is 13 amino acids. CDR3 DNA sequence: TGTGCCAGCAGCCAAGACTACAGAGGGGAGCAGTACTTC. Translated: CASSQDYRGEQYF.

The chain carries TRBV4-1 and TRBJ2-7, with 8 bases identical to TRBD1. The CDR3 covers 15 residues. Germline V gene lookup returns CDR1 MGHRA and CDR2 YSYEKL. After removal of 4 bases from V and 1 base from J, the junction contained 6 bases not matched to a gene. CDR3 in amino acids: CASSRPGTGSYEQYF. The CDR3 DNA sequence: TGCGCCAGCAGCCGCCCCGGGACAGGATCCTACGAGCAGTACTTC.

The chain recombines TRBV14 with TRBJ2-7, with 8 bases that match TRBD2. CDR3 size: 17 residues. Germline values: CDR1 SGHDN, CDR2 FVKESK. Trimming cost V 1 base and J 5 bases; bases outside gene matches: 13. The chain's CDR3 is CASSQGGRGLVRHEQYF. The CDR3 DNA reads as TGTGCCAGCAGCCAAGGCGGGCGGGGACTAGTGCGACACGAGCAGTACTTC.

The chain couples TRBV2 to TRBJ2-3; 9 bases line up with TRBD1. Germline CDR1 SNHLY, CDR2 FYNNEI. The J segment lost 6 bases and the V segment lost 6 bases, leaving 7 bases of the junction unmatched. The CDR3 contains 14 residues. In nucleotides, the CDR3 is TGTGCCAGCAGAACAGGGGGCACGGGGGATACGCAGTATTTT. Its protein is CASRTGGTGDTQYF.

This sequence joins TRBV11-2 and TRBJ2-1; D not resolved. The CDR3 runs to 11 residues. CDR1 and CDR2 from the germline V gene are SGHAT and FQNNGV. Deletions cut 10 bases from V and 7 bases from J, with 11 bases between. CDR3 in amino acids: CATRTGNEQFF. In DNA form, the CDR3 reads TGTGCCACCAGAACCGGGAATGAGCAGTTCTTC.

This clone occurred a few times. The chain combines TRBV28 with TRBJ2-5, with TRBD2 matching 14 bases. Per the germline V gene, CDR1 is MDHEN and CDR2 is SYDVKM. The V and J ends lost 6 bases and 5 bases, in that order; junction bases with no gene match: 8. The CDR3 is 16 amino acids. In DNA form, the CDR3 reads TGTGCCAGCAGACGGGGACTAGCGGGAGCGGGTGAGACCCAGTACTTC. Translation gives CASRRGLAGAGETQYF.

The chain links TRBV30 to TRBJ2-5, with 11 bases lining up with TRBD1. Germline V lookup: CDR1 GTSNPN, CDR2 SVGIG (reference sequence). The CDR3 runs to 17 residues. J gave up 4 bases and V 0 bases, and 10 bases lay outside the gene matches. The CDR3 here is CAWSVQWTGGFGETQYF. CDR3 in DNA: TGTGCCTGGAGTGTTCAATGGACAGGGGGCTTTGGAGAGACCCAGTACTTC.

CDR3 sequence (DNA): TGTGCCAGCAGCTTAACCAGGGTATCGGGTAGTGAGCAGTTCTTC. Translated: CASSLTRVSGSEQFF. The chain has TRBV7-3 and TRBJ2-1; maybe TRBD1 (5 bases). CDR3 length equals 15 residues. The germline CDR1 and CDR2 sequences are SGHTA and FQGTGA. The V end was cut by 0 bases, the J end by 9 bases, with 15 bases between. Variable domain in full (rest from reference TRBV7-3 and TRBJ2-1): GAGVSQTPSNKVTEKGKYVELRCDPISGHTALYWYRQSLGQGPEFLIYFQGTGAADDSGLPNDRFFAVRPEGSVSTLKIQRTERGDSAVYLCASSLTRVSGSEQFFGPGTRLTVL.

The chain recombines TRBV5-1 with TRBJ2-7; possibly TRBD2 for D (6 bases). This CDR3 has 13 residues. CDR1 and CDR2 (germline): SGHRS, YFSETQ. The germline V and J ends were trimmed by 4 bases and 7 bases, with 15 bases remaining between them. In nucleotides, the CDR3 is TGCGCCAGCAGCCCAACGGGGGTTGGAGAGCAGTACTTC. This translates into CASSPTGVGEQYF.

The V call is TRBV27, the J call TRBJ2-1; D is unclear. The germline CDR1 and CDR2 sequences are MNHEY and SMNVEV (reference sequence). V lost 2 bases, J lost 4 bases, and 9 bases lay in between. This CDR3 contains 14 residues. CDR3 DNA: TGTGCCAGCAGTTTAAGCCTGGGGTACAATGAGCAGTTCTTC. Its protein is CASSLSLGYNEQFF.

This clone was observed once. V and J are TRBV11-2 and TRBJ1-1, with D uncertain. The CDR3 is 13 amino acids. CDR1 and CDR2 (germline): SGHAT, FQNNGV. V was cut by 0 bases and J by 4 bases, with 6 bases left in between. CDR3: CASSLEIGTEAFF. The CDR3 nucleotides are TGTGCCAGCAGCTTAGAAATCGGCACTGAAGCTTTCTTT.

V usage is TRBV5-1 and J usage is TRBJ2-3, with TRBD1 as a possible D gene (5 bases). V was clipped by 4 bases and J by 4 bases, with 16 bases between them. The CDR3 covers 15 residues. Germline-derived CDR1 and CDR2 are SGHRS and YFSETQ. DNA of the CDR3: TGCGCCAGCAGCGGGGCAGGAGCCTCGGCAGATACGCAGTATTTT. This translates into CASSGAGASADTQYF. Full variable domain (remainder filled in from reference TRBV5-1 and TRBJ2-3): KAGVTQTPRYLIKTRGQQVTLSCSPISGHRSVSWYQQTPGQGLQFLFEYFSETQRNKGNFPGRFSGRQFSNSRSEMNVSTLELGDSALYLCASSGAGASADTQYFGPGTRLTVL.

This chain joins TRBV7-2 and TRBJ2-2; D is unresolved. Between the trimmed V and J ends, which lost 5 bases and 4 bases, there was a span of 17 bases. Per the germline V gene, CDR1 is SGHTA and CDR2 is FQGNSA. The CDR3 extends over 16 amino acids. DNA for the CDR3: TGTGCCAGCAGCCCGAATAGTGTCCTTGCCACCGGGGAGCTGTTTTTT. It yields the protein CASSPNSVLATGELFF.

The J gene is TRBJ1-3, the V gene TRBV7-6, with unresolved D. The CDR3 is 14 amino acids. In germline, CDR1 is SGHVS, CDR2 FNYEAQ. V was pared by 5 bases and J by 8 bases, with 16 bases between. The chain's CDR3 is CASSQRRGRDTIYF. CDR3 in DNA: TGTGCCAGCAGCCAACGTCGAGGCCGGGACACCATATATTTT.

The CDR3 loop is CASSLSGNTIYF. CDR3 nucleotides: TGTGCCAGCAGCTTATCAGGGAACACCATATATTTT. The chain couples TRBV13 to TRBJ1-3; D possibly corresponds to TRBD1 (5 bases). The CDR3 runs 12 residues. The germline V gene encodes CDR1 PRHDT and CDR2 FYEKMQ (reference sequence). V shed 2 bases and J shed 7 bases, with 6 bases lying between them.

The chain combines TRBV30 with TRBJ1-5; D not certain. Trimming stripped 2 bases from V and 0 bases from J, with 5 bases between. There are 13 residues in the CDR3. CDR1 and CDR2 (germline): GTSNPN, SVGIG (reference sequence). This chain's CDR3 is CAWSQDSNQPQHF. The DNA for the CDR3 is TGTGCCTGGAGTCAAGATAGCAATCAGCCCCAGCATTTT.

V and J are TRBV6-1 and TRBJ2-3, with 9 bases identical to TRBD1. CDR1 is MNHNS, CDR2 SASEGT, per germline. The CDR3 runs 14 residues. Unmatched junction bases numbered 7, after V lost 6 bases and J lost 6 bases. In DNA, the CDR3 is TGTGCCAGCAGCAAGACAGGGGGGGTCGATACGCAGTATTTT. It translates to CASSKTGGVDTQYF.

The chain joins TRBV5-1 to TRBJ2-1; 7 positions agree with TRBD1. The CDR3 extends over 14 amino acids. Germline CDR1 is SGHRS and CDR2 is YFSETQ. V shed 4 bases and J 4 bases; nucleotides not matched to a gene: 5. The CDR3 coding sequence is TGCGCCAGCAGCCACGGGACAGCATACAATGAGCAGTTCTTC. It translates to CASSHGTAYNEQFF. The whole variable domain, filled in from reference TRBV5-1 and TRBJ2-1, reads KAGVTQTPRYLIKTRGQQVTLSCSPISGHRSVSWYQQTPGQGLQFLFEYFSETQRNKGNFPGRFSGRQFSNSRSEMNVSTLELGDSALYLCASSHGTAYNEQFFGPGTRLTVL.

This clone was seen a few times. A much larger clone sits a single nucleotide away, making a read error possible. Other DNA sequences in this specimen translate into the identical CDR3. The chain links TRBV11-2 to TRBJ2-3, with D uncertain. Germline CDR1 and CDR2: SGHAT and FQNNGV. The CDR3 extends over 13 amino acids. Trimming shortened V by 5 bases and J by 1 base, and 7 bases separated the two germline ends. CDR3 loop: CASSNPGTDTQYF. CDR3 nucleotide sequence: TGTGCCAGCAGCAACCCCGGCACAGATACGCAGTATTTT.

The rearrangement links TRBV7-8 to TRBJ1-5, with unresolved D. Germline V lookup: CDR1 SGHVS, CDR2 FQNEAQ. The CDR3 length is 15 residues. V lost 5 bases, J lost 1 base, and 12 bases lay in between. The CDR3 is CASSPFRVSNQPQHF. CDR3 nucleotide sequence: TGTGCCAGCAGCCCGTTTCGGGTGAGCAATCAGCCCCAGCATTTT.

This chain connects TRBV28 to TRBJ2-5; D perhaps matches TRBD1 (6 bases). V was shortened by 3 bases and J by 2 bases, with 13 bases between the two germline ends. The length of the CDR3 is 15 residues. Germline CDR1 and CDR2: MDHEN and SYDVKM. The chain's CDR3 is CASSFQQGPQETQYF. The DNA of the CDR3 is TGTGCCAGCAGTTTCCAACAGGGCCCGCAAGAGACCCAGTACTTC.

This chain uses TRBV28 with TRBJ2-7, with TRBD2 matching over 9 bases. The germline V gene encodes CDR1 MDHEN and CDR2 SYDVKM. This CDR3 comprises 15 residues. Losses at the gene ends were 5 bases for V and 3 bases for J; bases not matched to a gene: 8. CDR3 nucleotides: TGTGCCAGCAGTCGGCAGACTAGCGGACACTACGAGCAGTACTTC. As protein: CASSRQTSGHYEQYF.

This clone was observed a few times. J is TRBJ2-7 and V is TRBV27; D gene uncertain. This CDR3 has 11 residues. CDR1 MNHEY and CDR2 SMNVEV come from the germline V gene (reference sequence). V was pared by 6 bases and J by 4 bases, with 7 bases between. The CDR3 region is CASRSQYEQYF. CDR3 bases: TGTGCCAGCAGAAGTCAGTACGAGCAGTACTTC.

This chain links TRBV5-1 with TRBJ2-6, with D unresolved. V lost 4 bases and J 4 bases, leaving 12 bases between the germline ends. Germline CDR1 is SGHRS and CDR2 is YFSETQ. This CDR3 contains 15 residues. CDR3 region: CASSENAAGANVLTF. The CDR3 DNA follows: TGCGCCAGCAGCGAGAATGCCGCAGGGGCCAACGTCCTGACTTTC.

CDR3 sequence: CASSLVGGGVQGYTF. CDR3 nucleotides: TGTGCCAGCAGCTTAGTTGGCGGGGGCGTTCAAGGCTACACCTTC. This chain links TRBV7-2 with TRBJ1-2; possible D gene TRBD1, 6 bases. CDR3 size: 15 residues. CDR1 is SGHTA, CDR2 FQGNSA, per germline. Trimming left V 1 base short and J 8 bases short, with 17 bases between.

This clone was observed a handful of times. The gene calls are TRBV30 and TRBJ2-7; 9 positions match TRBD1. This CDR3 contains 12 residues. Germline loops: CDR1 GTSNPN, CDR2 SVGIG (reference sequence). J lost 3 bases, V lost 7 bases, and 4 bases had no gene match. Written as DNA, the CDR3 is TGTGCCTACGGGACAGGGTACTACGAGCAGTACTTC. This encodes CAYGTGYYEQYF.

The chain employs TRBV2 and TRBJ2-5; D may be TRBD1 (5 bases). The V end lost 5 bases, the J end lost 4 bases, and 14 bases lay between the germline ends. CDR1 and CDR2 (germline): SNHLY, FYNNEI. The CDR3 is 14 residues long. CDR3 residues: CASSPVGRRETQYF. CDR3 coding DNA: TGTGCCAGCAGTCCCGTGGGGCGTAGAGAGACCCAGTACTTC.

The chain is built from TRBV2 and TRBJ2-7, with D possibly TRBD2 on 6 matching bases. V lost 2 bases to trimming and J lost 7 bases, with 21 bases between them. The CDR3 totals 16 residues. Germline loops: CDR1 SNHLY, CDR2 FYNNEI. In DNA form, the CDR3 reads TGTGCCAGCAGTGAACGTTTCCGGACGCTGGGGAGGGAGCAGTACTTC. Protein sequence: CASSERFRTLGREQYF.

This chain uses TRBV5-4 with TRBJ2-7, with 7 bases matching TRBD2. After removal of 4 bases from V and 1 base from J, the junction contained 11 bases not matched to a gene. This CDR3 spans 16 amino acids. The V gene's germline CDR1 is SGHNT and CDR2 YYREEE (reference sequence). CDR3 coding DNA: TGTGCCAGCAGCCCGACCGTGGGGGAGGGATCCTACGAGCAGTACTTC. Translated: CASSPTVGEGSYEQYF. The full variable domain, in which reference TRBV5-4 and TRBJ2-7 provide the parts outside the CDR3, is ETGVTQSPTHLIKTRGQQVTLRCSSQSGHNTVSWYQQALGQGPQFIFQYYREEENGRGNFPPRFSGLQFPNYSSELNVNALELDDSALYLCASSPTVGEGSYEQYFGPGTRLTVT.

In its sample, this clone was seen once. The gene calls are TRBV18 and TRBJ2-7; 9 nucleotides line up with TRBD2. Germline trimming cut 6 bases from V and 0 bases from J; bases unmatched to any gene: 9. Germline CDR1 reads KGHSH; CDR2 reads LQKENI. The CDR3 consists of 16 residues. The CDR3: CASSSRLAGSSYEQYF. The CDR3 DNA sequence: TGTGCCAGCTCCTCCCGTCTAGCGGGGAGCTCCTACGAGCAGTACTTC.

The chain links TRBV27 to TRBJ2-5; 7 nucleotides align to TRBD2. V shed 5 bases and J 2 bases; nucleotides not matched to a gene: 11. The CDR3 is 16 amino acids. Germline V gene data show CDR1 as MNHEY and CDR2 as SMNVEV (reference sequence). Here the CDR3 reads CASSPAGGRGQETQYF. The CDR3 DNA follows: TGTGCCAGCAGTCCCGCCGGGGGGAGAGGTCAAGAGACCCAGTACTTC.